This TCR beta chain was identified during a study of cytomegalovirus exposure and HLA in healthy donors. Findings of the study overall: In a later analysis, parvovirus B19, influenza, CMV and Epstein-Barr virus appeared linked to several top co-occurrence clusters. Solely CMV serostatus was available to characterize immune exposure. Accounts indicate the classifier identified cytomegalovirus status with strong specificity and sensitivity. In vitro testing confirmed a few CMV-associated chains as specific for CMV antigens.

The PCR contained 60 Vbeta and 13 Jbeta primers. The data were produced by immunoSEQ multiplex PCR, yet TCRdb's version contains in-frame clones alone and is incomplete. The sample holds 250,000 to 350,000 clones, roughly 90% seen once. With respect to this clone: The target antigen is unknown.

The specimen sequenced was PBMCs. The clonotype was recovered from a man in his forties or fifties in good health and CMV-seropositive.

CDR3 in DNA: TGTGCCATCAAAGGGCCAGCGGGAGGGATACGCTCCTACAATGAGCAGTTCTTC. Amino acids: CAIKGPAGGIRSYNEQFF. The rearrangement uses TRBV10-3 and TRBJ2-1; TRBD2 agrees at 10 bases. CDR3 length equals 18 residues. Germline CDR1 reads ENHRY; CDR2 reads SYGVKD. Trimming removed 7 bases from V and 0 bases from J; junction bases left unmatched: 12.